This T cell receptor (beta chain) was sequenced for a study of T cell responses to AZD1222 COVID-19 vaccine. Looking at the study overall: Recipients boosted at about 4 weeks or about 12 weeks are pooled.

Turning to this clone: What it recognizes is unknown.

The study, taken as a whole, reports: Repertoires were obtained only post-peak T cell response. Most donors were white British, females outnumbered males, and clonal diversity was possibly underestimated.

Germline CDR1 LNHDA, CDR2 SQIVND (reference sequence). The V gene lost 3 bases and the J gene lost 8 bases, with 13 bases spanning the gap. The CDR3 runs to 13 residues. The assay was immunoSEQ multiplex PCR, and TCRdb's table has in-frame clones only and misses some. The sample yields 150,000 to 200,000 clones, 90% to 95% seen once. Sample: peripheral blood, taken on day 0 of AZD1222 vaccination. The sequence derives from an adult in good health. The chain has TRBV19 and TRBJ1-1; D gene unclear. The CDR3 loop reads CASSILNPPEAFF. The CDR3 region has the DNA TGTGCCAGTAGTATCCTCAATCCCCCGGAAGCTTTCTTT.